The rows below give T cell receptor beta chains drawn from one sample of a study of post-analysis software for immune sequencing data. TCRdb re-called the PCR reads through MiXCR, storing one row per CDR3 protein. Of roughly 570,000 distinct CDR3 sequences listed, 30% to 40% are singletons. Source material: blood. The receptors derive from a girl aged 2-17 years with multiple sclerosis. Both conserved end residues are part of each CDR3. Each record gives: J gene, D gene, clone size, V gene, CDR3 DNA, CDR3 protein. A D gene is named only where the DNA matches it firmly. Some rows have no size entry. The others give once, few or many, or a class for an expanded clone.

J: TRBJ2-3
D: -
size: -
V: TRBV6-5
DNA: TGTGCCAGCAGTTCGACTGACCGAGGAGATACGCAGTATTTT
CDR3: CASSSTDRGDTQYF

J: TRBJ2-5
D: TRBD1
size: few
V: TRBV29-1
DNA: TGCAGCGTTGGCGGAGGGGGGACAGGGGAAGAGACCCAGTACTTC
CDR3: CSVGGGGTGEETQYF

J: TRBJ2-5
D: TRBD1
size: -
V: TRBV2
DNA: TGTGCCAGCACCGGGATGGCCGGGACAGGCGCCCAAGAGACCCAGTACTTC
CDR3: CASTGMAGTGAQETQYF

J: TRBJ1-2
D: -
size: -
V: TRBV10-3
DNA: TGTGCCATCTCCCTACGGCGACAGGCACACCCCATAGGCTACACCTTC
CDR3: CAISLRRQAHPIGYTF

J: TRBJ1-5
D: -
size: -
V: TRBV6-5
DNA: TGTGCCAGCAGTTACTCGTCAGGGCCCAATCGGCCCCAGCATTTT
CDR3: CASSYSSGPNRPQHF

J: TRBJ2-1
D: -
size: -
V: TRBV2
DNA: TGTGCCAGCAGTGTGACTAGTCATCCGCAGTTCTTC
CDR3: CASSVTSHPQFF

J: TRBJ2-7
D: -
size: -
V: TRBV2
DNA: TGTGCCAGTTACCCGGACCTCAGAGACGAGCAGTACTTC
CDR3: CASYPDLRDEQYF

J: TRBJ2-7
D: -
size: -
V: TRBV19
DNA: TGTGCCAGTAGACCCCTAACAGGGAGTGGTTCCTACGAGCAGTACTTC
CDR3: CASRPLTGSGSYEQYF

J: TRBJ1-4
D: TRBD1
size: -
V: TRBV20-1
DNA: TGCAGTGCTTCCGGGACAGGGCTTGAAAAACTGTTTTTT
CDR3: CSASGTGLEKLFF

J: TRBJ2-1
D: -
size: -
V: TRBV20-1
DNA: TGCAGTGCTAGGAAAAGCGGTTCCTACAATGAGCAGTTCTTC
CDR3: CSARKSGSYNEQFF

J: TRBJ2-5
D: TRBD2
size: -
V: TRBV5-6
DNA: TGTGCCAGCAGCTATATAGCGGGTACGCAAGAGACCCAGTACTTC
CDR3: CASSYIAGTQETQYF

J: TRBJ1-1
D: -
size: once
V: TRBV5-5
DNA: TGTGCCAGCAGCTCCCGTGTTGGTGCAGGGAGCACTGAAGCTTTCTTT
CDR3: CASSSRVGAGSTEAFF

J: TRBJ2-7
D: TRBD1
size: -
V: TRBV10-2
DNA: TGCGCCAGCATGGGGGAGGACAGGGGCAAATTCCCCTACGAGCAGTACTTC
CDR3: CASMGEDRGKFPYEQYF

J: TRBJ1-4
D: -
size: once
V: TRBV6-1
DNA: TGTGCCAGCAGTGAAAGTCGGACAGCTCAGGATGAAAAACTGTTTTTT
CDR3: CASSESRTAQDEKLFF

J: TRBJ2-7
D: -
size: few
V: TRBV20-1
DNA: TGCAGTGCCCCTCCGGGACCCAACTCCTACGAGCAGTACTTC
CDR3: CSAPPGPNSYEQYF

J: TRBJ2-7
D: TRBD1
size: -
V: TRBV7-8
DNA: TGTGCCAGCAGCCCCGGGACAGGGCATCACGAGCAGTACTTC
CDR3: CASSPGTGHHEQYF

J: TRBJ2-1
D: TRBD2
size: -
V: TRBV28
DNA: TGCGCCAGCAGCGGCAGCGGCGGGGGGACATACAATGAGCAGTTCTTC
CDR3: CASSGSGGGTYNEQFF

J: TRBJ2-1
D: -
size: -
V: TRBV7-3
DNA: TGTGCCAGCAGCCCGAACCCTAACGCCAACAATGAGCAGTTCTTC
CDR3: CASSPNPNANNEQFF

J: TRBJ1-5
D: -
size: -
V: TRBV7-8
DNA: TGTGCCAGCAGCTTAGCAGGGACCAATCAGCCCCAGCATTTT
CDR3: CASSLAGTNQPQHF

J: TRBJ2-7
D: TRBD2
size: -
V: TRBV7-8
DNA: TGTGCCAGCAGCTCGCGACTAGCGGGGGTCTACAATGAGCAGTACTTC
CDR3: CASSSRLAGVYNEQYF

J: TRBJ1-1
D: -
size: -
V: TRBV29-1
DNA: TGCAGCGTTGCAATAGGACAGCTAGGCGAAGCTTTCTTT
CDR3: CSVAIGQLGEAFF

J: TRBJ2-5
D: -
size: -
V: TRBV20-1
DNA: TGCAGTGCTCTTCCAGGACAGAGGTGGGAGACCCAGTACTTC
CDR3: CSALPGQRWETQYF

J: TRBJ1-2
D: -
size: few
V: TRBV20-1
DNA: TGCAGTGCTCGAAGCACACGGGGGTATGGCTACACCTTC
CDR3: CSARSTRGYGYTF